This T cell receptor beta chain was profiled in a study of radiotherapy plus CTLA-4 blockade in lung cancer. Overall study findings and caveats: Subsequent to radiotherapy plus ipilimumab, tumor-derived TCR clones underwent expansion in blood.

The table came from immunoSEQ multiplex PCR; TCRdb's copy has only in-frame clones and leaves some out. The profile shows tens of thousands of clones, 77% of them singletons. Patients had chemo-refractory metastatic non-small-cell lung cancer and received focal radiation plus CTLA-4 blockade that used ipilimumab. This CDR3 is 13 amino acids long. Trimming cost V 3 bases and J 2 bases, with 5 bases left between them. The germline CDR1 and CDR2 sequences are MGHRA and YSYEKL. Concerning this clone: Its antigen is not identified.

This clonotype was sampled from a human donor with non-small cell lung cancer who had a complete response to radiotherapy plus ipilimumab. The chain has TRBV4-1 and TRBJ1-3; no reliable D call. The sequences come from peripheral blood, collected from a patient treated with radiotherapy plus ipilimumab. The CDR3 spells CASSQDAGNTIYF. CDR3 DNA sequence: TGCGCCAGCAGCCAGGACGCTGGAAACACCATATATTTT.